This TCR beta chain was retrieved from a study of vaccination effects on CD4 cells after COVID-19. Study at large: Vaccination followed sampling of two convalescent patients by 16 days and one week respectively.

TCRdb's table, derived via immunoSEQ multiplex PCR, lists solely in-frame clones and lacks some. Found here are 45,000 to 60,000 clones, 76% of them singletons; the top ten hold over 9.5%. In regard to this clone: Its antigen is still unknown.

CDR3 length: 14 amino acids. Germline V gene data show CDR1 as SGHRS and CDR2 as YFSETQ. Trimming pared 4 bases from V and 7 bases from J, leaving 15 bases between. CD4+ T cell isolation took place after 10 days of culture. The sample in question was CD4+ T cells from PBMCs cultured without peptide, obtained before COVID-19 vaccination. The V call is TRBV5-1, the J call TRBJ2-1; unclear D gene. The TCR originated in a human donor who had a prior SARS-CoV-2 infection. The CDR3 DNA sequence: TGCGCCAGCAGCCTATTTTTGAGTGGGAATGAGCAGTTCTTC. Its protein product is CASSLFLSGNEQFF.